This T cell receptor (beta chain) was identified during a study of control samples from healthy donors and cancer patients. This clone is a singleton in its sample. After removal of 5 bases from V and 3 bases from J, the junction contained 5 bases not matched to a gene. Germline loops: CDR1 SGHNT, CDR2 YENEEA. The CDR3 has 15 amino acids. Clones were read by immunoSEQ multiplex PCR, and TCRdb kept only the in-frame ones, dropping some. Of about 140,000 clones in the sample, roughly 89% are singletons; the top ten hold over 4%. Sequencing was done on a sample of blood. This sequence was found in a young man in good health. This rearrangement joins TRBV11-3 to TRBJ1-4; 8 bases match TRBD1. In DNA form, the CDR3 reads TGTGCCAGCAGCCTCCAGGGGGCGGCTAATGAAAAACTGTTTTTT. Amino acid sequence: CASSLQGAANEKLFF.